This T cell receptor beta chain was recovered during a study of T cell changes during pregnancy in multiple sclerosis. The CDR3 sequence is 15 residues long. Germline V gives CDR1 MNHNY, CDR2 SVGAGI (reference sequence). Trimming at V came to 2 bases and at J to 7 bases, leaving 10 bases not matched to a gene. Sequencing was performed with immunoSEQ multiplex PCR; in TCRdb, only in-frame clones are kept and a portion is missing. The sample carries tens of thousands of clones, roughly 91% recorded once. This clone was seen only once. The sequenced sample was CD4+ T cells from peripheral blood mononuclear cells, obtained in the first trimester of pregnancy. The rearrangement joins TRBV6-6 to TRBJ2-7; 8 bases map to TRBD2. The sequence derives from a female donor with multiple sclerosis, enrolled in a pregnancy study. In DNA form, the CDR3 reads TGTGCCAGCAGTTACGTCTCGGGGGGGGCGCGGGAGCAGTACTTC. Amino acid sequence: CASSYVSGGAREQYF.